Detailed here is one TCR beta chain. The sample comes from a study of CD8+CD57+ T cells in acquired aplastic anemia. Background on the study: Quantities of DNA derived from sorted CD4+ and CD8+ cells averaged around 3 ug. Healthy donors yielded about 9.9 million CD4+ cell reads on average.

Using genomic DNA as the template, TCR beta VDJ and CDR3 profiling was carried out. TCRdb called the reads again in MiXCR, with one record for every CDR3 protein. This sample has about 110,000 distinct CDR3 sequences, with around 53% found just once. The V end was cut by 0 bases, the J end by 4 bases, with 15 bases between. Germline V gene lookup returns CDR1 SGHAT and CDR2 FQNNGV. The length of the CDR3 is 16 residues. The rearrangement links TRBV11-2 to TRBJ1-2; D is undetermined. The clonotype was recovered from a human donor in good health, serving as a control. The sample comprised sorted CD4+, CD8+, or CD8+CD57+ T cells (not recorded which) from PBMCs. CDR3 region: CASSLDLSPRVYGYTF. The CDR3 region has the DNA TGTGCCAGCAGCTTAGATCTTAGCCCAAGGGTCTATGGCTACACCTTC.